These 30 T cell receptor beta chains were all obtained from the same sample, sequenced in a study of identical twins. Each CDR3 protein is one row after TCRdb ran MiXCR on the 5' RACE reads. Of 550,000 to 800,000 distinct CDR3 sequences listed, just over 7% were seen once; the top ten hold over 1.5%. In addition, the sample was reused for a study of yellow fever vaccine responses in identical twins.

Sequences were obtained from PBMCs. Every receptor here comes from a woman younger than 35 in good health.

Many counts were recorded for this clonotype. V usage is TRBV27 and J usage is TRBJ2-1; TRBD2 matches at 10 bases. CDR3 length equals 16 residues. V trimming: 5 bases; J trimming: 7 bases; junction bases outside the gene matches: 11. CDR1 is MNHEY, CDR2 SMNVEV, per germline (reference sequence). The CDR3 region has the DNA TGTGCCAGCAGTCCCTGGGGTAGCGGGAGGCCTAATGAGCAGTTCTTC. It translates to CASSPWGSGRPNEQFF.

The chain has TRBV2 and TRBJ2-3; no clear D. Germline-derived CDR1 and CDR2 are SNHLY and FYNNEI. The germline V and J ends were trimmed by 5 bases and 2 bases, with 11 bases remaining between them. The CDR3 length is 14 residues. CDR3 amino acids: CASSYKSYTDTQYF. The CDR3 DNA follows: TGTGCCAGCAGTTATAAAAGCTACACAGATACGCAGTATTTT.

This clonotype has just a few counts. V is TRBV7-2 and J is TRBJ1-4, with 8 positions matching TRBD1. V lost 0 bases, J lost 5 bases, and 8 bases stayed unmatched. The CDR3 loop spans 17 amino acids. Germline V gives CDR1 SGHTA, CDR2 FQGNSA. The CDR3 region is CASSLAGTGAGNEKLFF. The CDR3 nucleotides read TGTGCCAGCAGCTTAGCGGGGACAGGCGCAGGGAATGAAAAACTGTTTTTT.

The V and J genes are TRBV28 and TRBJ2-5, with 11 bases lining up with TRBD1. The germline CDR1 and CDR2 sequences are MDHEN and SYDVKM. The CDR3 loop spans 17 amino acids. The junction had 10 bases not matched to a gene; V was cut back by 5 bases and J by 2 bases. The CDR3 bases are TGTGCCAGCAGTCCAACCGGGACAGGGGGTCATCAAGAGACCCAGTACTTC. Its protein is CASSPTGTGGHQETQYF.

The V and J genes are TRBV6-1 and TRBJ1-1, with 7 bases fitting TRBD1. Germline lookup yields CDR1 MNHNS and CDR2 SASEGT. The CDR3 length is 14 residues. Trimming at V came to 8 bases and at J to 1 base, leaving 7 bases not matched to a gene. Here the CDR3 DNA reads TGTGCCAGCTGGAAAGGGGGCGCGAACACTGAAGCTTTCTTT. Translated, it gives CASWKGGANTEAFF.

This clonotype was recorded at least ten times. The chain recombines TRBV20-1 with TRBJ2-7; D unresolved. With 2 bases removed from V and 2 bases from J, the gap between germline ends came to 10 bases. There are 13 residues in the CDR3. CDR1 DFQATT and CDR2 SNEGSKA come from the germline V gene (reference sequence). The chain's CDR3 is CSARPSNTYEQYF. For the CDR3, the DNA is TGCAGTGCTAGACCCTCGAACACCTACGAGCAGTACTTC.

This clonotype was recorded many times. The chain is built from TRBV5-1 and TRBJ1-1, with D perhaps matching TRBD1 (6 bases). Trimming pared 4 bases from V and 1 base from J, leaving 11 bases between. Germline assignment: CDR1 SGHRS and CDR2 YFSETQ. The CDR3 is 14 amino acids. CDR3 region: CASSERGANTEAFF. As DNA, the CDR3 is TGCGCCAGCAGCGAGCGGGGGGCGAACACTGAAGCTTTCTTT.

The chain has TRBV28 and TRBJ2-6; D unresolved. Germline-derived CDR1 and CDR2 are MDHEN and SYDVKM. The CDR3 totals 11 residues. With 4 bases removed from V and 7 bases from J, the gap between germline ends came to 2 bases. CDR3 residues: CASSSANVLTF. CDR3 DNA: TGTGCCAGCAGTTCCGCCAACGTCCTGACTTTC.

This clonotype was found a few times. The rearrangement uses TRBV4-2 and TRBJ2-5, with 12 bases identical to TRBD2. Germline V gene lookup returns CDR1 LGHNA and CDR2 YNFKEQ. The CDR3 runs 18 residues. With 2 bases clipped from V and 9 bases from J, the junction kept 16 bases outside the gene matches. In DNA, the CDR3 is TGTGCCAGCAGCCAATTCTCTTCTAGCGGGGGGGCACCGGGGGCCCAGTACTTC. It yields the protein CASSQFSSSGGAPGAQYF.

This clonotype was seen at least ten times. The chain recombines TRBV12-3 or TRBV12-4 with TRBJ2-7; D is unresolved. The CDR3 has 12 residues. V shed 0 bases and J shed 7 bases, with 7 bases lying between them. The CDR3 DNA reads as TGTGCCAGCAGTTTAGCCTGGGCGGAGCAGTACTTC. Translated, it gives CASSLAWAEQYF.

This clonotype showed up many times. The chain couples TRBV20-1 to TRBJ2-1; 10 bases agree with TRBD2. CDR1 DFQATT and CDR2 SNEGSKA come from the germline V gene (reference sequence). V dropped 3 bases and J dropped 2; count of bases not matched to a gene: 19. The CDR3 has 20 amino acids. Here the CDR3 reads CSARRGAPAGGPGTYNEQFF. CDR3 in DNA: TGCAGTGCTAGGAGAGGGGCGCCAGCGGGAGGGCCAGGGACCTACAATGAGCAGTTCTTC.

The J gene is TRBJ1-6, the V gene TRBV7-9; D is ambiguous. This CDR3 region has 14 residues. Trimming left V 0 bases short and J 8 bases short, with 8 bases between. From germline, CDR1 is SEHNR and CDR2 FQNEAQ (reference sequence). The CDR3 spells CASSLASPYSPLHF. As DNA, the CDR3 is TGTGCCAGCAGCTTAGCCTCTCCATATTCACCCCTCCACTTT.

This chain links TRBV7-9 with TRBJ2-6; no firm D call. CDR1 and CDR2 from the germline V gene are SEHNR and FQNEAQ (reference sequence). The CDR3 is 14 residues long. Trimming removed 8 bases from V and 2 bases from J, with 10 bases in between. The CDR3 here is CASVPGPGANVLTF. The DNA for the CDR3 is TGTGCCAGCGTGCCGGGTCCTGGGGCCAACGTCCTGACTTTC.

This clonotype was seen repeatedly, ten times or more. The CDR3 reads CASNLSGRVSGTQYF. The CDR3 DNA follows: TGTGCCAGCAACCTCTCGGGACGTGTATCTGGGACCCAGTACTTC. This chain links TRBV12-3 or TRBV12-4 with TRBJ2-5, with D possibly being TRBD1 or TRBD2 (5 bases each). CDR3 length: 15 residues. Trimming cost V 7 bases and J 7 bases, with 22 bases left between them.

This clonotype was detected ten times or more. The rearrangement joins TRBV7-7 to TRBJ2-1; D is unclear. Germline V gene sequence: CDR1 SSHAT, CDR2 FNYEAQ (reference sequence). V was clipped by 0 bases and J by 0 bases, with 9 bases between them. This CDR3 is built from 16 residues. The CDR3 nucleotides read TGTGCCAGCAGCTTAGCGTCCGCCAGCTCCTACAATGAGCAGTTCTTC. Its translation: CASSLASASSYNEQFF.

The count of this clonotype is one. CDR3 loop: CATSRRHGTSDYEQYF. The DNA of the CDR3 is TGTGCCACCAGCAGGCGCCACGGGACTAGCGACTACGAGCAGTACTTC. This chain joins TRBV15 and TRBJ2-7; 10 nucleotides line up with TRBD2. Germline trimming cut 3 bases from V and 3 bases from J; bases unmatched to any gene: 8. Germline CDR1 and CDR2: LNHNV and YYDKDF (reference sequence). This CDR3 contains 16 residues.

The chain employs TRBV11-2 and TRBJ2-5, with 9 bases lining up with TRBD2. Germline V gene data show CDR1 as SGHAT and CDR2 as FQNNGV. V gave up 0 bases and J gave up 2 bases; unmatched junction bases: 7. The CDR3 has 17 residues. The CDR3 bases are TGTGCCAGCAGCTTAGATAGAAGACTAGCGGATCAAGAGACCCAGTACTTC. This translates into CASSLDRRLADQETQYF.

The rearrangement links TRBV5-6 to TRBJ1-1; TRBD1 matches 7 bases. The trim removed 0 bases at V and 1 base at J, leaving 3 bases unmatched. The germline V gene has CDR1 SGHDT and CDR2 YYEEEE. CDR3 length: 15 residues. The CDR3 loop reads CASSLEDRPNTEAFF. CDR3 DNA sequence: TGTGCCAGCAGCTTGGAGGACAGGCCGAACACTGAAGCTTTCTTT.

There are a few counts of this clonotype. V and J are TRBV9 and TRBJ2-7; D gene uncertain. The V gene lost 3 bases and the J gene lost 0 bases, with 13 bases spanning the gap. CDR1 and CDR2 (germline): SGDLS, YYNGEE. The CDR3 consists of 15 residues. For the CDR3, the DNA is TGTGCCAGCAGCGCGACCCAGGAAAGCTCCTACGAGCAGTACTTC. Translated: CASSATQESSYEQYF.

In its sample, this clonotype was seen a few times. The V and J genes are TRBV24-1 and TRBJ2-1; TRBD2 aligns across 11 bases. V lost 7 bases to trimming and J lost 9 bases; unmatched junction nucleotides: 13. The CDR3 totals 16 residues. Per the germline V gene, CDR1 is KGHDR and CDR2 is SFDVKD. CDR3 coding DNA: TGTGCCACCAGCCGCGGGACTAGCGGAGGTTACGGTGAGCAGTTCTTC. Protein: CATSRGTSGGYGEQFF.

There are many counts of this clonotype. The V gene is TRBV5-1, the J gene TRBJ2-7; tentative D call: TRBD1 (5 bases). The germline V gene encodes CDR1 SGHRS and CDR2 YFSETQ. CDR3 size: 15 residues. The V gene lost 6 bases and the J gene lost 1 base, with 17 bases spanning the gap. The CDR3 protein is CASTVTTGPSYEQYF. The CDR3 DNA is TGCGCCAGCACCGTCACAACAGGCCCGTCCTACGAGCAGTACTTC.

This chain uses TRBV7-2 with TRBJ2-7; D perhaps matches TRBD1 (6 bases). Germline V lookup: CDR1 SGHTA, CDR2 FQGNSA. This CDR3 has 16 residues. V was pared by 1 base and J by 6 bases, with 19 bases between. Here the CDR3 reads CASSLVGAVGPREQYF. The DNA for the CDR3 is TGTGCCAGCAGCTTAGTGGGGGCGGTAGGCCCCCGCGAGCAGTACTTC.

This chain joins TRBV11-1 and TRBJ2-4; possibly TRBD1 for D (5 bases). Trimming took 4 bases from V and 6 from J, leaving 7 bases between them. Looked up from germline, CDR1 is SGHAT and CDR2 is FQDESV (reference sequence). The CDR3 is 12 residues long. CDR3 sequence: CASSSDRNIQYF. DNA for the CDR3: TGTGCCAGCAGCTCAGACAGAAACATTCAGTACTTC.

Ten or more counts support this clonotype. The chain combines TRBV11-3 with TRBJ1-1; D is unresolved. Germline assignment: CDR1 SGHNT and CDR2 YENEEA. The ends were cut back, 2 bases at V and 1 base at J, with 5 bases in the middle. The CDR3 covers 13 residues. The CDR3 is CASSLLANTEAFF. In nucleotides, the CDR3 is TGTGCCAGCAGCTTATTGGCGAACACTGAAGCTTTCTTT.

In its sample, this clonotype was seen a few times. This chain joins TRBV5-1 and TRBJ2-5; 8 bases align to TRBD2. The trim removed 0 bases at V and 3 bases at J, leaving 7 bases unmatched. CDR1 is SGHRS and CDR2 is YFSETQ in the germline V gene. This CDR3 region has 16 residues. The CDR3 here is CASSLAWREAKETQYF. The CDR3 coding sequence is TGCGCCAGCAGCTTGGCATGGCGGGAGGCAAAAGAGACCCAGTACTTC.

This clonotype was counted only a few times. CDR3 in DNA: TGTGCCAGCAGTTCACCCCCCGGGGGGCGGGGGGGTAGGAATGAGCAGTTCTTC. As protein: CASSSPPGGRGGRNEQFF. The chain joins TRBV12-3 or TRBV12-4 to TRBJ2-1; 9 bases are a match to TRBD2. Trimming cost V 4 bases and J 7 bases; bases outside gene matches: 17. The CDR3 is made up of 18 amino acids.

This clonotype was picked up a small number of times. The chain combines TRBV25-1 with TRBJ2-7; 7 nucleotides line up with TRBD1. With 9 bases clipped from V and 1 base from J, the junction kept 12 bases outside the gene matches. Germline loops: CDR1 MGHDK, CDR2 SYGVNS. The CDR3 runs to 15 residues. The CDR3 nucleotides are TGTGCCAGTCGCTCCACCGGGACAGTTTCCTACGAGCAGTACTTC. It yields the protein CASRSTGTVSYEQYF.

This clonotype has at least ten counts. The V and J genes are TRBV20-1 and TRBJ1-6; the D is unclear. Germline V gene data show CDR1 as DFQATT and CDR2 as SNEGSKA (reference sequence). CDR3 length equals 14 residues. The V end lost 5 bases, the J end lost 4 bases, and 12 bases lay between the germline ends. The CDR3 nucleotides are TGCAGTGCTTCCGACGGTCCTTATAATTCACCCCTCCACTTT. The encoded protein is CSASDGPYNSPLHF.

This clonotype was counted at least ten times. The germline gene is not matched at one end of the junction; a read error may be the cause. As DNA, the CDR3 is TGTGCCAGCAGCCTAGCGGAGATTCAAGAGACCCAGTACTTC. Its protein product is CASSLAEIQETQYF. The chain has TRBV7-9 and TRBJ2-5; TRBD2 aligns across 7 bases. The CDR3 length is 14 residues. Germline values: CDR1 SEHNR, CDR2 FQNEAQ (reference sequence).

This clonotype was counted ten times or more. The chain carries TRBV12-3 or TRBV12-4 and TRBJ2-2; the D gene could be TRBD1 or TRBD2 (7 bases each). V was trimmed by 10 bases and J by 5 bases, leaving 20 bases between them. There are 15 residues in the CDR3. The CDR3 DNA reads TGTGCCACCCAGGGGGAGGGGGCCGGAACCGGGGAGCTGTTTTTT. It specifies CATQGEGAGTGELFF.